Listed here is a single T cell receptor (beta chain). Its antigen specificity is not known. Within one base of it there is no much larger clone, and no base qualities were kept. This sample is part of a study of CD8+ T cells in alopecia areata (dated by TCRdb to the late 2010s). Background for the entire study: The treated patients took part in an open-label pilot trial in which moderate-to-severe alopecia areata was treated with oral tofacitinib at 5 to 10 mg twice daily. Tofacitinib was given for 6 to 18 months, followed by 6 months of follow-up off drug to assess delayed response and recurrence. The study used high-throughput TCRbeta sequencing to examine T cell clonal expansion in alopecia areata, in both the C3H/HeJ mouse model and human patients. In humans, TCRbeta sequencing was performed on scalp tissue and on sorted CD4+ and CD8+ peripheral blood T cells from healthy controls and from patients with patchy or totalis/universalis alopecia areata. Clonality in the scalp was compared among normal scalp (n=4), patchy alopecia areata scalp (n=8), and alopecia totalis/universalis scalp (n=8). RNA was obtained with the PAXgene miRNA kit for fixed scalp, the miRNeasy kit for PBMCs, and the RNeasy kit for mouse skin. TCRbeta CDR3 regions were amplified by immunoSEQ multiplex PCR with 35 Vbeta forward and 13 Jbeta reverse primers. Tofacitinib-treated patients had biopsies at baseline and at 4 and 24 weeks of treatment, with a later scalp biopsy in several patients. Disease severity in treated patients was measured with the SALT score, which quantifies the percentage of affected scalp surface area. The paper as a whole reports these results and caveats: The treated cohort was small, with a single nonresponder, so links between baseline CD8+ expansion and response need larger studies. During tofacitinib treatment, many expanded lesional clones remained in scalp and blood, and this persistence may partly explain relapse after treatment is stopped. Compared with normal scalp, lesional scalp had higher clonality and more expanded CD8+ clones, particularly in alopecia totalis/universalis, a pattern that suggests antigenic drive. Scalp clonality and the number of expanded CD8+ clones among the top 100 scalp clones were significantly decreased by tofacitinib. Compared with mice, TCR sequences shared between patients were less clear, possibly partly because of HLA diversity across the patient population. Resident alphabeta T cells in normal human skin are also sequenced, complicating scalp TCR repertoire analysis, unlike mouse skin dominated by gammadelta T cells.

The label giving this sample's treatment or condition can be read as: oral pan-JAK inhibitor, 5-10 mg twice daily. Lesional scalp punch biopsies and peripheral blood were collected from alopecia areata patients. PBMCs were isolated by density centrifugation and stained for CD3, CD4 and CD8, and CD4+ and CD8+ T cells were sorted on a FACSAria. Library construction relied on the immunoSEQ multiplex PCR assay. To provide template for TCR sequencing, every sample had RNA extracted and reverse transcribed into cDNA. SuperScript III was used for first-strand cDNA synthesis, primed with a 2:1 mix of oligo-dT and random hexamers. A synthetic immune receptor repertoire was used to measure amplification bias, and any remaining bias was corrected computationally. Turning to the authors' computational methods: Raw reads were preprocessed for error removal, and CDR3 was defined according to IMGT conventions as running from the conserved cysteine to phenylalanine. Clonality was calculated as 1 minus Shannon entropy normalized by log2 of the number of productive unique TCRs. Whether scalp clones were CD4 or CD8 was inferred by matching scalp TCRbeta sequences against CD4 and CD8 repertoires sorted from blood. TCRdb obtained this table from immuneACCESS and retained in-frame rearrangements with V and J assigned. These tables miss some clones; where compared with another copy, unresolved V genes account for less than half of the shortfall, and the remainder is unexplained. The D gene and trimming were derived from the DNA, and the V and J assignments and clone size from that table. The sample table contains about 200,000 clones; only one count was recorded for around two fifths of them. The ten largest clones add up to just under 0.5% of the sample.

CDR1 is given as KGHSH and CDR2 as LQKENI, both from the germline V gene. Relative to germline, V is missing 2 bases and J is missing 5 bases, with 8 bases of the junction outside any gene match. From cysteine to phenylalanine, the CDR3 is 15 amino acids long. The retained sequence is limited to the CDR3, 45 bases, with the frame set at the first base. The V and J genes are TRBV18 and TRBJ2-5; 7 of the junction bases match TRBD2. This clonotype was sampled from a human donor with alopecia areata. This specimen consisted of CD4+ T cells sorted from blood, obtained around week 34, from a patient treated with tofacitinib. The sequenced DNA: TGTGCCAGCTCACCAGGAGCGGGATCGGTGGAGACCCAGTACTTC. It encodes CASSPGAGSVETQYF. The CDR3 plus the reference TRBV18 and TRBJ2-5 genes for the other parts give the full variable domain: NAGVMQNPRHLVRRRGQEARLRCSPMKGHSHVYWYRQLPEEGLKFMVYLQKENIIDESGMPKERFSAEFPKEGPSILRIQQVVRGDSAAYFCASSPGAGSVETQYFGPGTRLLVL.